A selection of T cell receptor beta chains follows, all from one sample in a study of T cell repertoires in cytomegalovirus infection. MiXCR, run by TCRdb on the reads, gives a single entry per CDR3 protein. The sample records around 300,000 distinct CDR3 sequences, 9.5% being singletons. Sample: PBMCs. Every receptor here comes from a human donor in good health (CMV status not recorded). Some clones in this sample may be carry-over from other donors' samples. The CDR3 runs from the conserved cysteine through the conserved F or W.

j_call cdr3_length v_call cdr3_aa
TRBJ2-2 15 TRBV11-2 CASSPRTFSGGELFF
TRBJ2-1 13 TRBV6-2/TRBV6-3 CASSPGTGREQFF
TRBJ2-1 14 TRBV4-3 CASSQDLDWDEQFF
TRBJ1-2 12 TRBV28 CASSLFLGGYTF
TRBJ2-7 14 TRBV7-9 CASSMGQAPFEQYF
TRBJ2-5 11 TRBV5-6 CASSLGQPQYF
TRBJ2-1 15 TRBV3-1 CASSQGSGTYNEQFF
TRBJ2-1 13 TRBV7-2 CASSSHILSQQFF
TRBJ1-5 14 TRBV7-2 CASSLTQLNQPQHF
TRBJ1-1 12 TRBV29-1 CSVEDPGTEAFF
TRBJ2-3 14 TRBV27 CASSLSAAQDTQYF
TRBJ2-7 13 TRBV7-9 CASSYSLSYEQYF
TRBJ1-2 13 TRBV12-3/TRBV12-4 CASSLSGNYGYTF
TRBJ2-2 16 TRBV25-1 CASSEGTNRGTGELFF
TRBJ2-7 15 TRBV15 CATSRDHTSPLEQYF
TRBJ1-5 14 TRBV19 CASRPPGAQGPQHF
TRBJ1-1 13 TRBV12-3/TRBV12-4 CASTSTGGRSAFF
TRBJ1-1 15 TRBV5-6 CASSREGFGNAEAFF
TRBJ2-2 16 TRBV7-9 CASSPPTGADTGELFF
TRBJ2-1 15 TRBV12-3/TRBV12-4 CASSSGTGLYNEQFF
TRBJ2-5 15 TRBV7-3 CASSLTAGPGGTQYF
TRBJ2-4 20 TRBV7-2 CASSFDDPGTSGAIKNIQYF
TRBJ1-2 13 TRBV12-3/TRBV12-4 CASSFQGDYGYTF